This TCR beta chain originates from a study of pediatric ulcerative colitis. The wider study: Six or seven patients showed pancolitis and two showed left-sided colitis. Study results and caveats: Rectal repertoires separated controls, mild-moderate and acute severe colitis. Some T cells in rectal biopsies may come from blood, especially with overt colitis. Blood samples from a couple of patients yielded substantially fewer templates and were excluded from blood-rectal overlap analysis.

The sample holds a few counts of this clone. The antigen remains undetermined. Some clones are missing from TCRdb's copy, which holds only in-frame ones; the method was immunoSEQ multiplex PCR. This sample yields 30,000 or so clones, of which 80% to 90% are seen a single time; approximately 1% belongs to the top ten. Rectal tissue came from one to two pinch biopsies taken at colonoscopy. The TCR was taken from a boy between 10 and 17 years old with mild ulcerative colitis. Sequenced sample: gut tissue.

The CDR3 region has the DNA TGTGCCAGTAGTTCCCAGACGTACGGGTCAAATTCACCCCTCCACTTT. Translating it yields CASSSQTYGSNSPLHF. This chain connects TRBV19 to TRBJ1-6, with D unresolved. The CDR3 spans 16 residues. Looked up from germline, CDR1 is LNHDA and CDR2 is SQIVND (reference sequence). V was cut by 5 bases and J by 7 bases, with 18 bases left in between. Drawing the rest from reference TRBV19 and TRBJ1-6, the complete variable domain is DGGITQSPKYLFRKEGQNVTLSCEQNLNHDAMYWYRQDPGQGLRLIYYSQIVNDFQKGDIAEGYSVSREKKESFPLTVTSAQKNPTAFYLCASSSQTYGSNSPLHFGNGTRLTVT.